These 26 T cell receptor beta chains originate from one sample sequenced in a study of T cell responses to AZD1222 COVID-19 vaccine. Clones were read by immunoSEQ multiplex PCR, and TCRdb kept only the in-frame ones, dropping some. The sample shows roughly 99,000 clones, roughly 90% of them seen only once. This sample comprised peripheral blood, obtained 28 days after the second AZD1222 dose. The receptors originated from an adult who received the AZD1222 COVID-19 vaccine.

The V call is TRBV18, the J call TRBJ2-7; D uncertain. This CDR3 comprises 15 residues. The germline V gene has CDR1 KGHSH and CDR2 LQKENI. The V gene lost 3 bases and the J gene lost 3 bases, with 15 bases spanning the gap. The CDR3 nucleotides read TGTGCCAGCTCACCCATCAGTGACGGAGACTACGAGCAGTACTTC. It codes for CASSPISDGDYEQYF.

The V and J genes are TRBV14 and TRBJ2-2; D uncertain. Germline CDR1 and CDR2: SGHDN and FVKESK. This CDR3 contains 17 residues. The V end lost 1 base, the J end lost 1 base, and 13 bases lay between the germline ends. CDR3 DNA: TGTGCCAGCAGCCAAGGCGTGGGCTGGATGAACACCGGGGAGCTGTTTTTT. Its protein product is CASSQGVGWMNTGELFF.

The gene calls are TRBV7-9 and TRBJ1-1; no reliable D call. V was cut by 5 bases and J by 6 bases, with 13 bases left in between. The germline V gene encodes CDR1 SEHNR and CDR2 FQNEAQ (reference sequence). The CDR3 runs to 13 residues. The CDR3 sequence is CASSPGRGPEAFF. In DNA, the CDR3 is TGTGCCAGCAGCCCAGGCAGAGGACCTGAAGCTTTCTTT.

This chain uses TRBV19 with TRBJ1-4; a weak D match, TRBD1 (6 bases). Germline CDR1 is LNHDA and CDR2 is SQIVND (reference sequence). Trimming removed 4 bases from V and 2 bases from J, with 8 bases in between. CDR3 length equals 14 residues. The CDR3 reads CASSNQGTNEKLFF. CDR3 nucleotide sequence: TGTGCCAGTAGTAATCAGGGGACTAATGAAAAACTGTTTTTT.

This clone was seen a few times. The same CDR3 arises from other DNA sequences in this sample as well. Here the CDR3 DNA reads TGTGCCAGCAGCCGACCAAGCTACAATGAGCAGTTCTTC. This sequence encodes CASSRPSYNEQFF. The chain carries TRBV27 and TRBJ2-1; D ambiguous. Germline-derived CDR1 and CDR2 are MNHEY and SMNVEV (reference sequence). This CDR3 comprises 13 residues. Trimming cost V 6 bases and J 3 bases, with 9 bases left between them.

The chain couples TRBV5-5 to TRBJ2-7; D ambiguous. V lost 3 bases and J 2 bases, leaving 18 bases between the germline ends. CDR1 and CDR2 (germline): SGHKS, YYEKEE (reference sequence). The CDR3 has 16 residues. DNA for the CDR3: TGTGCCAGCAGCTACCCCAGGTCTCCTTCGACCTACGAGCAGTACTTC. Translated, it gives CASSYPRSPSTYEQYF.

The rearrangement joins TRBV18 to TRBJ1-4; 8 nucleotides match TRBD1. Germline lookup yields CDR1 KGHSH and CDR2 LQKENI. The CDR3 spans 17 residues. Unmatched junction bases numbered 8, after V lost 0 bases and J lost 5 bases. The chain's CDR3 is CASSPPGTGGKNEKLFF. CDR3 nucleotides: TGTGCCAGCTCACCACCGGGGACAGGTGGGAAGAATGAAAAACTGTTTTTT.

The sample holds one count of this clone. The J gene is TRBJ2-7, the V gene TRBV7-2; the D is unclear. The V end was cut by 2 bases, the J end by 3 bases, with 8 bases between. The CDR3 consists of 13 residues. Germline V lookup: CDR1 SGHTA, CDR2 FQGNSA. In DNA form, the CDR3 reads TGTGCCAGCAGCTTATTTGGCCACTACGAGCAGTACTTC. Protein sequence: CASSLFGHYEQYF.

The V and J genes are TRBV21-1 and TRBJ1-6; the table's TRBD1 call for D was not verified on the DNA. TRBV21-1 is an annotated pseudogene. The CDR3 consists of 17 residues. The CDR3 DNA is TGTGCCAGCACCCTGGACAGTGCCAGCTCCTATAATTCACCCCTCCACTTT. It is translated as CASTLDSASSYNSPLHF.

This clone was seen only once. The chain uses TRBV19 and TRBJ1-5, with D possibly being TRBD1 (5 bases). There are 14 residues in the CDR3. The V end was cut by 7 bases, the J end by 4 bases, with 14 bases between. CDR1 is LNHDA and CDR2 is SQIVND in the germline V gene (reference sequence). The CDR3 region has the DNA TGTGCCAGTACCCCGGGACCGACTAATCAGCCCCAGCATTTT. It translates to CASTPGPTNQPQHF.

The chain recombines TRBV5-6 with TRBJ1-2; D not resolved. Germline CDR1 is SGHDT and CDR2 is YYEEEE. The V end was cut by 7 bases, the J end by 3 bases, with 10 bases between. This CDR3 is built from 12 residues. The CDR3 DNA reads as TGTGCCAGCCGATTTATGGACTATGGCTACACCTTC. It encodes CASRFMDYGYTF.

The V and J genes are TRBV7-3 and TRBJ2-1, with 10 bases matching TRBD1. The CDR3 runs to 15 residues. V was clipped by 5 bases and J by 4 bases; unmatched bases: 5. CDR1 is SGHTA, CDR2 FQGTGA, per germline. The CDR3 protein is CASSPDRGLYNEQFF. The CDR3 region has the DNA TGTGCCAGCAGCCCGGACAGGGGGTTATACAATGAGCAGTTCTTC.

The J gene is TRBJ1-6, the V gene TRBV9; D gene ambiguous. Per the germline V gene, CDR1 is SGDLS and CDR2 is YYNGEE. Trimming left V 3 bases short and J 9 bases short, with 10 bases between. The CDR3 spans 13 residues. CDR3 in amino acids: CASSAEGVSPLHF. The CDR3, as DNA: TGTGCCAGCAGCGCCGAGGGAGTTTCACCCCTCCACTTT.

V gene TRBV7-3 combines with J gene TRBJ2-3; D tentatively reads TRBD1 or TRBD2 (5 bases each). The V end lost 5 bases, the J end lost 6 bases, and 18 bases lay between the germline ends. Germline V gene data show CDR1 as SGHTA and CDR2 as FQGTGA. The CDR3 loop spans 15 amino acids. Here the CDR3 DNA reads TGTGCCAGCAGCCGTGCTGGGGGAGATGCGGATACGCAGTATTTT. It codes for CASSRAGGDADTQYF.

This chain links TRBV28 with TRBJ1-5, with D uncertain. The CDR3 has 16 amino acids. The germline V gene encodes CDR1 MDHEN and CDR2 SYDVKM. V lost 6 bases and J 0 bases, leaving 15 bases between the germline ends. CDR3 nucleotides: TGTGCCAGCAGGACACAGACTTATTCTAGCAATCAGCCCCAGCATTTT. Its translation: CASRTQTYSSNQPQHF.

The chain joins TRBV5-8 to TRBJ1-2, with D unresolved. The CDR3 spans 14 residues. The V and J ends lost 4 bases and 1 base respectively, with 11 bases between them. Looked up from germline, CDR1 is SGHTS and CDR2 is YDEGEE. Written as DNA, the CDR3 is TGTGCCAGCAGCCCTCCTGGGGTTAACTATGGCTACACCTTC. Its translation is CASSPPGVNYGYTF.

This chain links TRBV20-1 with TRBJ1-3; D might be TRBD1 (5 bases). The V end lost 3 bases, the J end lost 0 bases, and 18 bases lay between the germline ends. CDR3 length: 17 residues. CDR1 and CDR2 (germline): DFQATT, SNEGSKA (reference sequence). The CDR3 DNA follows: TGCAGTGCTAGTTTCGGGGCACCAGGCCTCTCTGGAAACACCATATATTTT. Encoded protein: CSASFGAPGLSGNTIYF.

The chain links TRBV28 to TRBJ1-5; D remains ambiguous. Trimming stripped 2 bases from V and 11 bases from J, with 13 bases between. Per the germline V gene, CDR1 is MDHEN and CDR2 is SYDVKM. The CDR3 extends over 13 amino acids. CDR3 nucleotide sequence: TGTGCCAGCAGTTTAGGCCGGCAGTGGTCCCAGCATTTT. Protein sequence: CASSLGRQWSQHF.

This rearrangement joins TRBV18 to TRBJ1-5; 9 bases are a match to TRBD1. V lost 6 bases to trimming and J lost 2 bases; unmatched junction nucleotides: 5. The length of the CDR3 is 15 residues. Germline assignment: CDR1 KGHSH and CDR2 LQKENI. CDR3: CASSRTGERNQPQHF. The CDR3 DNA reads TGTGCCAGCTCGCGGACAGGGGAGCGCAATCAGCCCCAGCATTTT.

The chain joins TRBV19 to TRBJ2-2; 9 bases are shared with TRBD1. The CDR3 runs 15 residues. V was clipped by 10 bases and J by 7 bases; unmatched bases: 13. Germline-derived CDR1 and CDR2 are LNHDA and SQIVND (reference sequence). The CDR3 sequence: CATLAGTGINGELFF. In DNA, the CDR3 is TGTGCCACCTTAGCCGGGACAGGGATAAACGGGGAGCTGTTTTTT.

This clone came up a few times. The CDR3 DNA reads TGTGCCAGCAGTCCGAACAGGGCTGGAAACACCATATATTTT. This encodes CASSPNRAGNTIYF. The rearrangement joins TRBV27 to TRBJ1-3; a possible D gene is TRBD1 (6 bases). With 5 bases removed from V and 2 bases from J, the gap between germline ends came to 10 bases. Germline assignment: CDR1 MNHEY and CDR2 SMNVEV (reference sequence). The CDR3 spans 14 residues.

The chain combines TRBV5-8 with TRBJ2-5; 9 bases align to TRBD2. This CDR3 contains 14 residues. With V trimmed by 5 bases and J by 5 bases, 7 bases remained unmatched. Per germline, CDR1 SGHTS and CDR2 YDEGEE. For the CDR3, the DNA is TGTGCCAGCAGACTGATAGCGGGAGCGGAGACCCAGTACTTC. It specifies CASRLIAGAETQYF.

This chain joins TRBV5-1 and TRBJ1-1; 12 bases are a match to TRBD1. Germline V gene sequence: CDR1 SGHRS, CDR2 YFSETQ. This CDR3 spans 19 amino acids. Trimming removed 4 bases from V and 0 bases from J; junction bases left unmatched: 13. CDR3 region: CASSAAGQGALDMNTEAFF. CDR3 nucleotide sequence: TGCGCCAGCAGCGCGGCGGGACAGGGGGCCCTAGACATGAACACTGAAGCTTTCTTT. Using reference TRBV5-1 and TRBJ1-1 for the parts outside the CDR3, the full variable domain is KAGVTQTPRYLIKTRGQQVTLSCSPISGHRSVSWYQQTPGQGLQFLFEYFSETQRNKGNFPGRFSGRQFSNSRSEMNVSTLELGDSALYLCASSAAGQGALDMNTEAFFGQGTRLTVV.

The CDR3 DNA sequence: TGTGCCAGCAGCGGAGGGACGACTAGTATCTACGAGCAGTACTTC. This codes for CASSGGTTSIYEQYF. The chain carries TRBV9 and TRBJ2-7; D is perhaps TRBD2 (6 bases). CDR1 and CDR2 from the germline V gene are SGDLS and YYNGEE. The CDR3 extends over 15 amino acids. V shed 3 bases and J shed 3 bases, with 16 bases lying between them.

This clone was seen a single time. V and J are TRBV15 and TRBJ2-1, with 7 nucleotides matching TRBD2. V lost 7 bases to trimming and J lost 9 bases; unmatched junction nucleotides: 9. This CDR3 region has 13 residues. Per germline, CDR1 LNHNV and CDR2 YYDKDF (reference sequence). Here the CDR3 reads CATKWEGLGEQFF. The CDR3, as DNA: TGTGCCACCAAGTGGGAGGGCCTGGGTGAGCAGTTCTTC.

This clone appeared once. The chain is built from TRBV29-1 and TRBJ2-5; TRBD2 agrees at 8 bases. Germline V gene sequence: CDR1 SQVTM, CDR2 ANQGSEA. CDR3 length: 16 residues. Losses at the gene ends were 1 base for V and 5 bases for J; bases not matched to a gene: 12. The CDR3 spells CSVEVVRGGVLETQYF. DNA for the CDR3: TGCAGCGTTGAAGTCGTTCGGGGGGGCGTATTGGAGACCCAGTACTTC.